Listed here are 27 T cell receptor beta chains from one sample, sequenced in a study of cytomegalovirus exposure and HLA in healthy donors. Both 60 Vbeta primers and 13 Jbeta primers went into the PCR. Generated by immunoSEQ multiplex PCR, the TCRdb table keeps only in-frame clones and is missing some. The sample lists some 250,000 clones, 82% occurring once. Material for sequencing was PBMCs. These receptors originate from a woman aged 40 to 49 in good health and CMV-seropositive.

V is TRBV30 and J is TRBJ2-5; D may be TRBD2 (6 bases). The last part of the DNA fits TRBJ2-7 better; the J call may be wrong. The CDR3 has 12 residues. Germline CDR1 is GTSNPN and CDR2 is SVGIG (reference sequence). The CDR3 loop reads CAWGGTGYEQYF. In nucleotides, the CDR3 is TGTGCCTGGGGGGGGACTGGCTACGAGCAGTACTTC.

The rearrangement uses TRBV13 and TRBJ2-7, with D perhaps TRBD1 (6 bases). CDR1 and CDR2 (germline): PRHDT, FYEKMQ (reference sequence). Trimming removed 1 base at V and 3 bases at J, with 13 bases between. The CDR3 spans 15 residues. The CDR3 loop is CASSLDGRGIYEQYF. For the CDR3, the DNA is TGTGCCAGCAGCTTAGACGGCAGGGGAATCTACGAGCAGTACTTC.

This rearrangement joins TRBV5-1 to TRBJ2-2, with 8 bases lining up with TRBD1. CDR1 is SGHRS and CDR2 is YFSETQ in the germline V gene. This CDR3 has 16 amino acids. The junction had 2 bases not matched to a gene; V was cut back by 1 base and J by 0 bases. CDR3 nucleotides: TGCGCCAGCAGCTTGTTGGGACAGGCGAACACCGGGGAGCTGTTTTTT. Translated: CASSLLGQANTGELFF.

CDR3 DNA: TGTGCCAGCAGCTTAACGGGACAGGGGGACGGCTACACCTTC. Its protein product is CASSLTGQGDGYTF. The chain links TRBV7-3 to TRBJ1-2; 11 nucleotides agree with TRBD1. The CDR3 spans 14 residues. The trim removed 0 bases at V and 8 bases at J, leaving 2 bases unmatched. Germline CDR1 SGHTA, CDR2 FQGTGA.

The chain combines TRBV4-1 with TRBJ1-2; D is perhaps TRBD1 (5 bases). The CDR3 runs 16 residues. Germline V gene sequence: CDR1 MGHRA, CDR2 YSYEKL. V shed 1 base and J shed 4 bases, with 16 bases lying between them. The CDR3 loop reads CASSQGARGPPYGYTF. DNA for the CDR3: TGCGCCAGCAGCCAAGGGGCTAGGGGCCCCCCCTATGGCTACACCTTC.

J is TRBJ1-1 and V is TRBV7-9, with TRBD1 matching 9 bases. V was pared by 10 bases and J by 0 bases, with 6 bases of the junction left unmatched. CDR3 size: 14 residues. CDR1 SEHNR and CDR2 FQNEAQ come from the germline V gene (reference sequence). CDR3 sequence: CATKTGGMNTEAFF. CDR3 nucleotide sequence: TGTGCCACCAAAACAGGGGGCATGAACACTGAAGCTTTCTTT. Using reference TRBV7-9 and TRBJ1-1 for the parts outside the CDR3, the full variable domain is DTGVSQNPRHKITKRGQNVTFRCDPISEHNRLYWYRQTLGQGPEFLTYFQNEAQLEKSRLLSDRFSAERPKGSFSTLEIQRTEQGDSAMYLCATKTGGMNTEAFFGQGTRLTVV.

The V gene is TRBV2, the J gene TRBJ2-5; 12 bases are shared with TRBD2. Per the germline V gene, CDR1 is SNHLY and CDR2 is FYNNEI. The J segment lost 1 base and the V segment lost 4 bases, leaving 1 base of the junction unmatched. The CDR3 covers 15 residues. The CDR3 coding sequence is TGTGCCAGCAGTGGACTAGCGGGAGCCCAAGAGACCCAGTACTTC. Protein product: CASSGLAGAQETQYF.

The chain combines TRBV4-2 with TRBJ2-3; 8 bases are shared with TRBD2. The CDR3 is made up of 16 amino acids. The germline gives CDR1 LGHNA, CDR2 YNFKEQ. The junction had 8 bases not matched to a gene; V was cut back by 0 bases and J by 6 bases. This CDR3 is CASSQELAGRADTQYF. CDR3 sequence (DNA): TGTGCCAGCAGCCAAGAATTAGCGGGGCGAGCGGATACGCAGTATTTT.

With regard to this clone: This sample includes further DNA sequences coding for the same CDR3. CDR3 coding DNA: TGTGCCAGCAGCTTGTCCCTACAAGAGACCCAGTACTTC. Protein sequence: CASSLSLQETQYF. The V gene is TRBV7-3, the J gene TRBJ2-5; D is undetermined. Germline assignment: CDR1 SGHTA and CDR2 FQGTGA. The CDR3 spans 13 residues. Trimming left V 3 bases short and J 2 bases short, with 7 bases between.

V is TRBV19 and J is TRBJ1-2; D is uncertain. Germline V gene sequence: CDR1 LNHDA, CDR2 SQIVND (reference sequence). This CDR3 contains 12 residues. Trimming removed 8 bases from V and 4 bases from J, with 11 bases in between. The DNA for the CDR3 is TGTGCCAGTGGAGGGTTTCTCTATGGCTACACCTTC. Protein: CASGGFLYGYTF.

The V call is TRBV2, the J call TRBJ1-6; 9 bases fit TRBD1. The CDR3 covers 13 residues. With 9 bases clipped from V and 10 bases from J, the junction kept 7 bases outside the gene matches. Germline V lookup: CDR1 SNHLY, CDR2 FYNNEI. CDR3 amino acids: CASVRDRASPLHF. The CDR3 nucleotides read TGTGCCAGTGTCCGGGACAGGGCCTCACCCCTCCACTTT.

The CDR3 DNA sequence: TGTGCCGGGGGAGGGGATAATGAAAAACTGTTTTTT. Its translation: CAGGGDNEKLFF. The rearrangement links TRBV6-1 to TRBJ1-4; D is perhaps TRBD1 (5 bases). The germline gives CDR1 MNHNS, CDR2 SASEGT. This CDR3 is built from 12 residues. V was cut by 11 bases and J by 4 bases, with 11 bases left in between.

The genes are TRBV4-1 and TRBJ2-2; 8 nucleotides align to TRBD1. CDR3 length equals 20 residues. The germline V gene has CDR1 MGHRA and CDR2 YSYEKL. After removal of 2 bases from V and 4 bases from J, the junction contained 18 bases not matched to a gene. CDR3 loop: CASSQQGALGHLDFTGELFF. CDR3 in DNA: TGCGCCAGCAGCCAACAGGGGGCTTTAGGACATCTTGACTTCACCGGGGAGCTGTTTTTT.

V gene TRBV10-3 combines with J gene TRBJ1-2, with TRBD1 identical over 7 bases. Germline V lookup: CDR1 ENHRY, CDR2 SYGVKD. The CDR3 contains 13 residues. V shed 4 bases and J 6 bases; nucleotides not matched to a gene: 5. This CDR3 reads CAISVLTGDGYTF. The CDR3 nucleotides read TGTGCCATCAGTGTTTTAACAGGGGATGGCTACACCTTC.

This sequence joins TRBV10-3 and TRBJ1-3, with 9 bases identical to TRBD1. The germline gives CDR1 ENHRY, CDR2 SYGVKD. This CDR3 comprises 15 residues. V lost 8 bases, J lost 2 bases, and 7 bases stayed unmatched. CDR3 coding DNA: TGTGCCATCGGGGACAGGGCTCGGGCTGGAAACACCATATATTTT. It specifies CAIGDRARAGNTIYF.

This chain joins TRBV7-9 and TRBJ1-2; weak D call: TRBD1 (6 bases). CDR1 is SEHNR and CDR2 is FQNEAQ in the germline V gene (reference sequence). The CDR3 runs to 12 residues. The germline V and J ends were trimmed by 5 bases and 8 bases, with 12 bases remaining between them. CDR3 in DNA: TGTGCCAGCAGCCACGACAGGCGAGGCTACACCTTC. Its translation is CASSHDRRGYTF.

This chain uses TRBV11-2 with TRBJ2-5; 7 nucleotides align to TRBD1. The J segment lost 4 bases and the V segment lost 1 base, leaving 9 bases of the junction unmatched. The CDR3 has 16 residues. From germline, CDR1 is SGHAT and CDR2 FQNNGV. In nucleotides, the CDR3 is TGTGCCAGCAGCTTAGGAGACAGGGTAATCCGAGAGACCCAGTACTTC. It translates to CASSLGDRVIRETQYF. Looking up the rest from reference TRBV11-2 and TRBJ2-5 gives the full variable domain: EAGVAQSPRYKIIEKRQSVAFWCNPISGHATLYWYQQILGQGPKLLIQFQNNGVVDDSQLPKDRFSAERLKGVDSTLKIQPAKLEDSAVYLCASSLGDRVIRETQYFGPGTRLLVL.

The V gene is TRBV10-3, the J gene TRBJ2-7, with TRBD2 as a possible D gene (5 bases). The CDR3 contains 13 residues. V gave up 3 bases and J gave up 8 bases, with 14 bases separating them. Germline-derived CDR1 and CDR2 are ENHRY and SYGVKD. The CDR3 DNA reads as TGTGCCATCAGTGAAAGTGGGAGTGAAAAGCAGTACTTC. Translating gives CAISESGSEKQYF.

This sequence joins TRBV5-1 and TRBJ2-7; 11 nucleotides align to TRBD1. V lost 0 bases, J lost 7 bases, and 12 bases stayed unmatched. The CDR3 contains 17 residues. The germline CDR1 and CDR2 sequences are SGHRS and YFSETQ. In DNA form, the CDR3 reads TGCGCCAGCAGCTTGGCCTCGGTGCGGGACAGGGGGAGTGAGCAGTACTTC. Encoded protein: CASSLASVRDRGSEQYF.

J is TRBJ2-2 and V is TRBV7-9; tentative D call: TRBD1 (7 bases). The length of the CDR3 is 16 residues. In germline, CDR1 is SEHNR, CDR2 FQNEAQ (reference sequence). Trimming took 5 bases from V and 5 from J, leaving 18 bases between them. The CDR3 loop is CASSHQGGQVTGELFF. As DNA, the CDR3 is TGTGCCAGCAGCCACCAGGGGGGACAAGTTACCGGGGAGCTGTTTTTT.

The CDR3, as DNA: TGTGCCAGCAGTGAAAGCCTTTTAGACGGGGATAATTCACCCCTCCACTTT. Translated: CASSESLLDGDNSPLHF. The rearrangement links TRBV25-1 to TRBJ1-6; no firm D call. V lost 2 bases and J 5 bases, leaving 16 bases between the germline ends. The CDR3 contains 17 residues. Germline values: CDR1 MGHDK, CDR2 SYGVNS. Drawing the rest from reference TRBV25-1 and TRBJ1-6, the complete variable domain is EADIYQTPRYLVIGTGKKITLECSQTMGHDKMYWYQQDPGMELHLIHYSYGVNSTEKGDLSSESTVSRIRTEHFPLTLESARPSHTSQYLCASSESLLDGDNSPLHFGNGTRLTVT.

The chain links TRBV14 to TRBJ1-2; D unclear. CDR1 SGHDN and CDR2 FVKESK come from the germline V gene. The CDR3 is made up of 13 amino acids. V dropped 4 bases and J dropped 4 bases, with 10 bases sitting between them. DNA for the CDR3: TGTGCCAGCAGCCCGTCGCGGGGCTATGGCTACACCTTC. It yields the protein CASSPSRGYGYTF.

The chain has TRBV5-5 and TRBJ1-2, with a tentative D call TRBD1 (5 bases). With 4 bases removed from V and 3 bases from J, the gap between germline ends came to 13 bases. The CDR3 length is 14 residues. Germline CDR1 reads SGHKS; CDR2 reads YYEKEE (reference sequence). The CDR3 DNA follows: TGTGCCAGCAGCCCGACAGCGAAAGACTATGGCTACACCTTC. Its translation is CASSPTAKDYGYTF.

The chain's CDR3 is CAISEFWRGRALSGNTIYF. CDR3 DNA: TGTGCCATCAGTGAGTTTTGGAGGGGACGGGCGCTCTCTGGAAACACCATATATTTT. The rearrangement joins TRBV10-3 to TRBJ1-3; D may be TRBD1 (5 bases). The CDR3 runs to 19 residues. With 1 base removed from V and 0 bases from J, the gap between germline ends came to 19 bases. Per germline, CDR1 ENHRY and CDR2 SYGVKD.

The chain links TRBV7-9 to TRBJ2-1; 11 bases are shared with TRBD1. Germline assignment: CDR1 SEHNR and CDR2 FQNEAQ (reference sequence). This CDR3 contains 15 residues. V dropped 5 bases and J dropped 5; count of bases not matched to a gene: 5. The CDR3, as DNA: TGTGCCAGCAGCGGGACAGGGGGAAGAAACAATGAGCAGTTCTTC. Protein: CASSGTGGRNNEQFF.

This chain joins TRBV5-1 and TRBJ2-3; 7 nucleotides line up with TRBD1. V dropped 3 bases and J dropped 2; count of bases not matched to a gene: 3. Germline lookup yields CDR1 SGHRS and CDR2 YFSETQ. The CDR3 is made up of 14 amino acids. The DNA for the CDR3 is TGCGCCAGCAGCTCGACAGGGAACACAGATACGCAGTATTTT. Translated, it gives CASSSTGNTDTQYF.

This rearrangement joins TRBV4-3 to TRBJ2-5; weak D call: TRBD2 (5 bases). This CDR3 is 16 amino acids long. Germline loops: CDR1 LGHNA, CDR2 YSLEER. V lost 0 bases to trimming and J lost 1 base, with 12 bases between them. Here the CDR3 reads CASSQDLVRGQETQYF. The CDR3 DNA follows: TGCGCCAGCAGCCAAGATTTAGTACGGGGCCAAGAGACCCAGTACTTC.